This TCR beta chain originates from a study of OX40 agonist ivuxolimab in advanced cancers. For the study in its entirety: The costimulatory receptor OX40 (CD134) was targeted by ivuxolimab, a fully human IgG2 agonistic monoclonal antibody. Among the approximately 50 dose-escalation patients, around 20 had hepatocellular carcinoma, 15 melanoma, 9 renal cell carcinoma and 9 head and neck cancer. Partial responses occurred in three dose-escalation patients: two with cutaneous melanoma and one with hepatocellular carcinoma. In the dose-escalation cohort, 65% to 90% of patients were male, and the mean age was roughly 60 years, with a range of roughly 20 to 80. Intravenous ivuxolimab was administered to patients every 2 weeks at six dose levels: 0.01, 0.1, 0.3, 1.5, 3 and 10 mg/kg. The purpose of peripheral TCRbeta sequencing was to test whether ivuxolimab changed TCR sequence diversity and led to clonal T-cell expansion. Prior anti-PD-1, anti-PD-L1 or anti-CTLA-4 therapy was permitted, and less than 45% of dose-escalation patients had received checkpoint inhibitors. The paper covers the monotherapy dose-escalation part of the phase I ivuxolimab trial, which included N of about 50 patients. What the study reported, not specific to this receptor: In the 0.1-3.0 mg/kg groups, partial responders had among the lowest normalized peripheral clonal expansion, particularly in CD8+ T cells. The antigen specificity of the peripheral T cells that underwent clonal expansion was not determined. After ivuxolimab, CD8+ T cells had more expanded clones than CD4+ T cells on average. At doses of 0.1 to 3.0 mg/kg, clonal expansion of both CD4+ and CD8+ blood T cells was observed from baseline to week 6. Low levels of normalized T-cell clonal expansion were also seen in some patients who did not respond.

Notes on this clone: There is no known antigen for this receptor. Per-base qualities were not stored, and no clone one base away is much larger.

V is pruned by 4 bases and J by 3 bases, leaving 6 bases of the junction without a gene match. CDR1 SGDLS and CDR2 YYNGEE were looked up in the germline V gene. The CDR3 starts with the cysteine, ends with the phenylalanine, and has 15 residues. The DNA shown is the 45-base CDR3, in frame from base 1. To sequence the TCRbeta CDR3 region, genomic DNA was isolated from the sorted cells. TCRbeta CDR3 regions were sequenced using the immunoSEQ Assay. Not all clones reach the TCRdb copy of this immuneACCESS table, which keeps in-frame sequences only. Checked studies attribute under half of the gap to unresolved V genes and leave the rest unexplained. In this sample the table shows tens of thousands of clones, roughly 88% of which occur a single time. The ten largest clones take up around 0.95% of the sample. The trial excluded patients who had a history of autoimmune disease or were on systemic immunosuppression. Peripheral blood for TCR sequencing was collected from all dose cohorts at baseline, on cycle 4 day 1, and on cycle 7 day 1. Samples came from an open-label, multicenter, first-in-human phase I dose-escalation trial of ivuxolimab. Adults with locally advanced or metastatic melanoma, renal cell carcinoma, hepatocellular carcinoma or head and neck squamous cell carcinoma were enrolled in the trial. Before TCR sequencing, CD4+ and CD8+ T cells were separately sorted from peripheral blood.

This clonotype was obtained from an adult with an advanced solid tumor such as melanoma, head and neck, liver or kidney cancer. The specimen comprised CD4+ or CD8+ T cells sorted from blood, sampled in a trial of the OX40 agonist ivuxolimab. Recombination connected TRBV9 to TRBJ2-1, with 8 middle bases fitting TRBD2. CDR3 loop: CASSTSGQYYNEQFF. The sequence in DNA is TGTGCCAGCAGCACTAGCGGACAATACTACAATGAGCAGTTCTTC.